A selection of T cell receptor beta chains follows, all from one sample in a study of brain T cells in children with intractable seizures. Profiling relied on immunoSEQ multiplex PCR, and the TCRdb table lists in-frame clones only, not all of them. Seen here are about 340,000 clones, 85% to 95% observed once, and the top ten hold 5.7%. The sample was peripheral blood, taken more than 4 months after surgery. The receptors were sampled from a boy in the first two years of life with tuberous sclerosis and intractable seizures. CDR3s leave out the opening cysteine and the closing phenylalanine or tryptophan. The order of the fields is CDR3 length, V gene, CDR3 protein.

>13|TRBV5-1
ASSGRQSQAGELF
>12|TRBV6-1
ASSDRIRAYEQY
>12|TRBV7-9
ASSLAPVQETQY
>14|TRBV30
AWSVRSGESNSPLH
>14|TRBV7-9
ASSFSTGTLSYEQY
>14|TRBV5-4
ASGLGGSSYNSPLH
>12|TRBV5-5
ASSFRLNTGELF
>14|TRBV11-3
ASSLAASGMGDTQY
>13|TRBV2
ASRRGTGEIAGYT
>15|TRBV5-3
ARSSLKTVRGHNEQF
>13|TRBV9
ASSVGLSSYNEQF
>11|TRBV28
ATGQGGNQPQH
>14|TRBV7-2
ASSLDPPGSFVEAF
>11|TRBV7-3
ASSLRRTDTQY
>14|TRBV6-6
ASSGPGQGLLREQF
>13|TRBV7-2
ASSLALQRGYGYT